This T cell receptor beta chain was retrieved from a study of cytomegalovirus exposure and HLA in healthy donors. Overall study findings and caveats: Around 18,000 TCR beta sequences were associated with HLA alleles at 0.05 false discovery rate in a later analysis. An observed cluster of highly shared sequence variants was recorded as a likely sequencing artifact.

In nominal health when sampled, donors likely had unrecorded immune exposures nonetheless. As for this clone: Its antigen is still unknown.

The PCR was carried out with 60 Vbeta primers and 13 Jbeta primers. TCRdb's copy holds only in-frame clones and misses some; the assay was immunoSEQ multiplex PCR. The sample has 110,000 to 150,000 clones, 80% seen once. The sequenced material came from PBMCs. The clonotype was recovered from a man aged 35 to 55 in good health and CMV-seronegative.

CDR3 loop: CSVESPGQGYEQYF. The CDR3 DNA is TGCAGCGTTGAGTCCCCGGGACAGGGGTACGAGCAGTACTTC. The rearrangement uses TRBV29-1 and TRBJ2-7; 10 bases match TRBD1. The CDR3 is 14 amino acids. J was trimmed by 4 bases and V by 3 bases; bases with no gene match: 6. The germline CDR1 and CDR2 sequences are SQVTM and ANQGSEA.